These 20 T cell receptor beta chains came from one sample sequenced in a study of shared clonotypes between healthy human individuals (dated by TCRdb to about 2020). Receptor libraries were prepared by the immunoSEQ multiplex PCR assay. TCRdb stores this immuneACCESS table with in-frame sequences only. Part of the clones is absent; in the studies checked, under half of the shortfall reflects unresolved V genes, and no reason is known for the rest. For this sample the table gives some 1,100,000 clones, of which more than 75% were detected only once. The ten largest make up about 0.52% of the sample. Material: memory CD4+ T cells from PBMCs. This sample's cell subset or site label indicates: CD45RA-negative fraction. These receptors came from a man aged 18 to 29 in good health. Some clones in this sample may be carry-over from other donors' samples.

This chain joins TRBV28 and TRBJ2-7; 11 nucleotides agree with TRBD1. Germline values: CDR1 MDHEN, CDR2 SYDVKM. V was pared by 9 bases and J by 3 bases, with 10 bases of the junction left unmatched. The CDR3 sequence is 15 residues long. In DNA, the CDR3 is TGTGCCAGAGAGAGTCCGGGACAGGGGGACTACGAGCAGTACTTC. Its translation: CARESPGQGDYEQYF.

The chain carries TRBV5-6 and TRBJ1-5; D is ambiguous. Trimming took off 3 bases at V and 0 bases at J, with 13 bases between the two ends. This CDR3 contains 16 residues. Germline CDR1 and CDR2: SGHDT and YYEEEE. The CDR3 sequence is CASSSFGRYSNQPQHF. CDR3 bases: TGTGCCAGCAGCTCTTTTGGCAGGTATAGCAATCAGCCCCAGCATTTT.

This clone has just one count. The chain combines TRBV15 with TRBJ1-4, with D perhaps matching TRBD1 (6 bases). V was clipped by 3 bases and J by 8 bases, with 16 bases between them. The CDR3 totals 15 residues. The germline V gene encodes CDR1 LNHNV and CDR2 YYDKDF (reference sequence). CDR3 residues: CATSRTTGAVEKLFF. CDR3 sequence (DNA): TGTGCCACCAGCAGGACGACAGGCGCGGTGGAAAAACTGTTTTTT.

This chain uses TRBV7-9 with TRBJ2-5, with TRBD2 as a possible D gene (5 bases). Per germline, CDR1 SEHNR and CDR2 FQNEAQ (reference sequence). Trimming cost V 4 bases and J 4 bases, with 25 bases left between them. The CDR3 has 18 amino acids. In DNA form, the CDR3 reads TGTGCCAGCAGCTCTACTTATACCGGGGTAGGAGGACGAGAGACCCAGTACTTC. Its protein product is CASSSTYTGVGGRETQYF.

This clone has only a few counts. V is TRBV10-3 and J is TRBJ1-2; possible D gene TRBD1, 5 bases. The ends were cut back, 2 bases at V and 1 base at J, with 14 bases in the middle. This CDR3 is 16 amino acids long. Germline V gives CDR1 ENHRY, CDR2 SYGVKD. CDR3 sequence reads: CAISEGGTGGNYGYTF. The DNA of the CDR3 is TGTGCCATCAGTGAGGGTGGGACCGGGGGTAACTATGGCTACACCTTC.

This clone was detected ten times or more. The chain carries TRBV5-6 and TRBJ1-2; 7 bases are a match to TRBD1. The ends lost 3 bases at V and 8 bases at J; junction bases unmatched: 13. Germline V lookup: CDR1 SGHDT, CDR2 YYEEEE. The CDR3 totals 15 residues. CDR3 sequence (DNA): TGTGCCAGCAGCTCTTCGACAGGGTCCTTAGGAGGCTACACCTTC. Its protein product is CASSSSTGSLGGYTF.

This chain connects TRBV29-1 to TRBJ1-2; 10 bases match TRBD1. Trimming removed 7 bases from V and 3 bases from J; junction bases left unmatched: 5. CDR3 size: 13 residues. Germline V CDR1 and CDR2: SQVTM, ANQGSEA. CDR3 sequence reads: CSEWTGGDYGYTF. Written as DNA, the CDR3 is TGCAGCGAGTGGACAGGGGGAGACTATGGCTACACCTTC.

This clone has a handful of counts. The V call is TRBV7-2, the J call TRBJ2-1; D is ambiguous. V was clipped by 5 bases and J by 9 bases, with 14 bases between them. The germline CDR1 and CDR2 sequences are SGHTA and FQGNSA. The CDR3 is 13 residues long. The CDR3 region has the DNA TGTGCCAGCAGCGCAGGTAGGTTGATTGAGCAGTTCTTC. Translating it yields CASSAGRLIEQFF.

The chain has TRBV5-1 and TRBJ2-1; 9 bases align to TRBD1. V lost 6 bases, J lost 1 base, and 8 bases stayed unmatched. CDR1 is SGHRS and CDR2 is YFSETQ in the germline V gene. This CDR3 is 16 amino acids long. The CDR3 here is CASTELGQGSYNEQFF. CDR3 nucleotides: TGCGCCAGCACCGAACTGGGACAGGGATCCTACAATGAGCAGTTCTTC.

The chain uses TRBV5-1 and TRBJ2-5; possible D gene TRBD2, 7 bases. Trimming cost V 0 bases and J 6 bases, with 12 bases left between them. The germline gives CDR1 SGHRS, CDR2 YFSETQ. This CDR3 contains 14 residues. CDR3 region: CASSLAGEGQTQYF. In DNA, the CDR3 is TGCGCCAGCAGCTTGGCAGGGGAGGGCCAGACCCAGTACTTC. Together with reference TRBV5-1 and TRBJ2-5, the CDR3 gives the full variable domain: KAGVTQTPRYLIKTRGQQVTLSCSPISGHRSVSWYQQTPGQGLQFLFEYFSETQRNKGNFPGRFSGRQFSNSRSEMNVSTLELGDSALYLCASSLAGEGQTQYFGPGTRLLVL.

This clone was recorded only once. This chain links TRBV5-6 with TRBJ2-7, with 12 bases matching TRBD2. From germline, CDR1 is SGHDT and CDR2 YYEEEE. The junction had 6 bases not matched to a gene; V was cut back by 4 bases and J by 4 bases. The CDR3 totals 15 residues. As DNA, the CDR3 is TGTGCCAGCAGCCCATCCGGGACTAGCGGGTACGAGCAGTACTTC. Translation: CASSPSGTSGYEQYF.

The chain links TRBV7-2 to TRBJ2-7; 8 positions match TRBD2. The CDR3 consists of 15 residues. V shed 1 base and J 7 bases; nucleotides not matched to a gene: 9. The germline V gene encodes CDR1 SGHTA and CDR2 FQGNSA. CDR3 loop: CASSLGSGAGREQYF. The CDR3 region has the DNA TGTGCCAGCAGCTTAGGTAGCGGGGCCGGTCGGGAGCAGTACTTC.

The CDR3 reads CASSPWTAMNTEAFF. In DNA form, the CDR3 reads TGTGCCAGCTCACCCTGGACAGCCATGAACACTGAAGCTTTCTTT. The chain combines TRBV18 with TRBJ1-1, with D tentatively TRBD1 (6 bases). The V and J ends lost 3 bases and 0 bases respectively, with 11 bases between them. Germline loops: CDR1 KGHSH, CDR2 LQKENI. CDR3 length: 15 residues.

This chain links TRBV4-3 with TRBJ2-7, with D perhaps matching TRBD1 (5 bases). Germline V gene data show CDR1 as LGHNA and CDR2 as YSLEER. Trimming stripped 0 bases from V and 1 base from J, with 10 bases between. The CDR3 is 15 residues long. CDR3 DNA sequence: TGCGCCAGCAGCCAAGAAGGCCGACAGTCCTACGAGCAGTACTTC. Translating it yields CASSQEGRQSYEQYF.

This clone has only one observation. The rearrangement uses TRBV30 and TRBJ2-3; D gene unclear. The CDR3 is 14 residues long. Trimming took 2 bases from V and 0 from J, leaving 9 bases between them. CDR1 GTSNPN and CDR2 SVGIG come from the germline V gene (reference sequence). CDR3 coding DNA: TGTGCCTGGAGTCTGATGGACAGCACAGATACGCAGTATTTT. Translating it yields CAWSLMDSTDTQYF.

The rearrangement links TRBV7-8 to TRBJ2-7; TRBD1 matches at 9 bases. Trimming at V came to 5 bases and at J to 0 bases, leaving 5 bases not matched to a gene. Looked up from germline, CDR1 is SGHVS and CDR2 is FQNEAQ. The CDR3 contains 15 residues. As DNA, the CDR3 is TGTGCCAGCAGCCCTCAGACAGGGGGCTCCTACGAGCAGTACTTC. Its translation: CASSPQTGGSYEQYF.

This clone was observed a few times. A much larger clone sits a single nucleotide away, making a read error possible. The CDR3 DNA reads as TGTGCCAGCAGCTTAGGGCTAGCGGGGGCCACAGATACGCAGTATTTT. Protein sequence: CASSLGLAGATDTQYF. The chain carries TRBV7-2 and TRBJ2-3; TRBD2 agrees at 10 bases. The length of the CDR3 is 16 residues. The trim removed 1 base at V and 2 bases at J, leaving 3 bases unmatched. Germline V CDR1 and CDR2: SGHTA, FQGNSA.

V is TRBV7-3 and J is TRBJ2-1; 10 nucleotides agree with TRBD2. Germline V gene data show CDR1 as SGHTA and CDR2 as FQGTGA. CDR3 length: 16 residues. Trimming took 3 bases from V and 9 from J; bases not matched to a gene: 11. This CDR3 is CASSLVSPSGSVEQFF. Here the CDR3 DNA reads TGTGCCAGCAGCTTGGTCTCTCCTAGCGGGAGTGTTGAGCAGTTCTTC.

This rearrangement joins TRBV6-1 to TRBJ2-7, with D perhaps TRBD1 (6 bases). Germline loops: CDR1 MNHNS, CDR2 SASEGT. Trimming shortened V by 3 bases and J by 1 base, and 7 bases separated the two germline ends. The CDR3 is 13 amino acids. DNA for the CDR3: TGTGCCAGCAGTGACAGGGGATCCTACGAGCAGTACTTC. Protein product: CASSDRGSYEQYF.

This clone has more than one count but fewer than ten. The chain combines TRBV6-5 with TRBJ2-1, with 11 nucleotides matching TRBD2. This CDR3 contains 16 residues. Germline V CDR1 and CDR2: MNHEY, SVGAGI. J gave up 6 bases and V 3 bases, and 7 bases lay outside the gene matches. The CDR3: CASSYASGRLANEQFF. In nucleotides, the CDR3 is TGTGCCAGCAGTTATGCTAGCGGGAGGTTAGCCAATGAGCAGTTCTTC.